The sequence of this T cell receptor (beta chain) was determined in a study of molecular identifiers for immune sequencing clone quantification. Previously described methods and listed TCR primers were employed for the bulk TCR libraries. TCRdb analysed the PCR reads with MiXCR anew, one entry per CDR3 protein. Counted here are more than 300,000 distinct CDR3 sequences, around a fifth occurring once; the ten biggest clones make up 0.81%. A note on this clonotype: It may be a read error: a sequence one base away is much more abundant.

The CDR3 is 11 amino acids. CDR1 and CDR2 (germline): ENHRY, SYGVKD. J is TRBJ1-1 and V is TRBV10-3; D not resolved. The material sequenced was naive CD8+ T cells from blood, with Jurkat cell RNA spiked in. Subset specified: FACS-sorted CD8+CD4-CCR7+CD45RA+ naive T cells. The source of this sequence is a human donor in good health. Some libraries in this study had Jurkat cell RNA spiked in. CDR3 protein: CATDYNGEALF. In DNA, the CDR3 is TGTGCCACCGACTATAACGGTGAAGCTCTCTTT.